These 2 T cell receptor beta chains came from one sample sequenced in a study of blood T cell repertoires in COVID-19. Repertoires were generated with immunoSEQ multiplex PCR, while TCRdb's copy carries only in-frame clones and drops some. This repertoire shows under 500,000 clones, around nine tenths found once; its top ten account for under 2.5%. The specimen was PBMCs or T cells enriched from blood (not recorded which). These receptors came from a young woman with acute COVID-19.

The chain is built from TRBV6-4 and TRBJ1-2, with D perhaps TRBD1 (5 bases). V gave up 5 bases and J gave up 4 bases, with 17 bases separating them. CDR1 is MRHNA and CDR2 is SNTAGT in the germline V gene. The CDR3 is 15 amino acids. CDR3 amino acids: CASSPGGGAIYGYTF. The CDR3 DNA follows: TGTGCCAGCAGTCCCGGGGGAGGGGCTATCTATGGCTACACCTTC.

The gene calls are TRBV15 and TRBJ1-1; 9 nucleotides line up with TRBD1. Germline CDR1 is LNHNV and CDR2 is YYDKDF (reference sequence). The CDR3 is 15 amino acids. Trimming cost V 4 bases and J 2 bases; bases outside gene matches: 5. CDR3 nucleotides: TGTGCCACCAGCAACGACAGGGGGGGAAACACTGAAGCTTTCTTT. Protein sequence: CATSNDRGGNTEAFF.